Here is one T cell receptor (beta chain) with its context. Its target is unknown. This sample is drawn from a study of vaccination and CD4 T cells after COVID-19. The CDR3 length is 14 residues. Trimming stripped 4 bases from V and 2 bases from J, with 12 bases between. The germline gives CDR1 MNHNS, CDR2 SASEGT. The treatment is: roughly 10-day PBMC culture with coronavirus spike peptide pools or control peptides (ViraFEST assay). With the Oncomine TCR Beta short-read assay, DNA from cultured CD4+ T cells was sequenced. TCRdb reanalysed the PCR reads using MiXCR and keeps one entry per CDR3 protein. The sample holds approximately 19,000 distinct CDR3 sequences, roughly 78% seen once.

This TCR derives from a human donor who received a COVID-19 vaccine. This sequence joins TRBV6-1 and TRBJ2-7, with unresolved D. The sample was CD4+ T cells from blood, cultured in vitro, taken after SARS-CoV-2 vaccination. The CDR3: CASSALLAPYEQYF. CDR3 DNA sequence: TGTGCCAGCAGTGCCCTATTGGCACCCTACGAGCAGTACTTC.